This TCR beta chain originates from a study of shared clonotypes between healthy human individuals. Study-wide results and limits: Among a few donors, around 5% of naive CD4 clonotypes were found in common.

Authors' methods: There were no quality scores in the junction-only immunoSEQ sequences, so filtering differed. Method: immunoSEQ multiplex PCR; TCRdb's copy keeps in-frame clones and lacks some. The D gene and trimming were derived from the DNA, and the V and J assignments and clone size from that table. Counted here are about 120,000 clones, about 70% occurring once; the ten biggest clones make up 24%. CDR3 size: 16 residues. V gave up 7 bases and J gave up 0 bases; unmatched junction bases: 9. From germline, CDR1 is SGHVS and CDR2 FQNEAQ. Concerning this clone: The antigen is unknown.

The gene calls are TRBV7-8 and TRBJ1-2, with 9 bases that match TRBD1. The sample consisted of memory CD8+ T cells sorted from blood. Subset indicated: CD45RO+ cells pooled with CCR7-negative TemRA cells. The receptor's source is a woman aged 25 to 39 in good health. CDR3 nucleotide sequence: TGTGCCAGCACCCCGGGACAGGGTAGAGCTAACTATGGCTACACCTTC. It yields the protein CASTPGQGRANYGYTF.